This is a list of T cell receptor beta chains from one sample in a study of identical twins. MiXCR, run by TCRdb on the 5' RACE reads, gives a single entry per CDR3 protein. The sample yields approximately 410,000 distinct CDR3 sequences, around 18% seen once. What was sequenced was naive T cells sorted from blood. All receptors come from a man aged 50 or older in good health. CDR3s include the opening cysteine and the closing phenylalanine or tryptophan. D genes are given only for firm matches. A row's size may be missing; if present it is once, few, many or a size class.

D gene: TRBD1; J gene: TRBJ2-1; V gene: TRBV20-1; clone size: -; CDR3 DNA: TGCAGTGCTAACGCAATCACAGGGGAGATTGGGTCGGGGCAGTTCTTC; CDR3 protein: CSANAITGEIGSGQFF
D gene: -; J gene: TRBJ2-1; V gene: TRBV12-3/TRBV12-4; clone size: -; CDR3 DNA: TGTGCCAGCAGGCGCGACAGAGGAGAATACAATGAGCAGTTCTTC; CDR3 protein: CASRRDRGEYNEQFF
D gene: -; J gene: TRBJ2-3; V gene: TRBV7-9; clone size: few; CDR3 DNA: TGTGCCAGCAGCTCCCACACAGACGGCACAGATACGCAGTATTTT; CDR3 protein: CASSSHTDGTDTQYF
D gene: -; J gene: TRBJ2-2; V gene: TRBV25-1; clone size: many; CDR3 DNA: TGTGCCAGCAGTGAATGGATCCCCGGGGAGCTGTTTTTT; CDR3 protein: CASSEWIPGELFF
D gene: TRBD1; J gene: TRBJ2-7; V gene: TRBV20-1; clone size: few; CDR3 DNA: TGCAGTGCTCGACAGGGGGCTAGGTCCTACGAGCAGTACTTC; CDR3 protein: CSARQGARSYEQYF
D gene: -; J gene: TRBJ1-2; V gene: TRBV12-3/TRBV12-4; clone size: -; CDR3 DNA: TGTGCCAGCAGCTTCAGGGATGGCTACACCTTC; CDR3 protein: CASSFRDGYTF
D gene: -; J gene: TRBJ1-1; V gene: TRBV12-3/TRBV12-4; clone size: few; CDR3 DNA: TGTGCCAGCAGTCCCCGGGTGGTAATGAACACTGAAGCTTTCTTT; CDR3 protein: CASSPRVVMNTEAFF
D gene: TRBD2; J gene: TRBJ2-2; V gene: TRBV20-1; clone size: -; CDR3 DNA: TGCAGTGCTAGAGAGGGAGTGGGCCTAGCGGCGAACACCGGGGAGCTGTTTTTT; CDR3 protein: CSAREGVGLAANTGELFF
D gene: -; J gene: TRBJ2-3; V gene: TRBV28; clone size: -; CDR3 DNA: TGTGCCAGCAGTTGGGACCTCGGCACAGATACGCAGTATTTT; CDR3 protein: CASSWDLGTDTQYF
D gene: -; J gene: TRBJ2-2; V gene: TRBV5-1; clone size: -; CDR3 DNA: TGCGCCAGCAGCTTGGGGCCTCAGGGTTACACCGGGGAGCTGTTTTTT; CDR3 protein: CASSLGPQGYTGELFF
D gene: -; J gene: TRBJ2-1; V gene: TRBV20-1; clone size: few; CDR3 DNA: TGCAGTGCTAGGCAAAGACAGGGACTCATCTCCTACAATGAGCAGTTCTTC; CDR3 protein: CSARQRQGLISYNEQFF
D gene: TRBD2; J gene: TRBJ2-1; V gene: TRBV20-1; clone size: few; CDR3 DNA: TGCAGTGCTAGAGACCTAGCGGGACGTTACAATGAGCAGTTCTTC; CDR3 protein: CSARDLAGRYNEQFF
D gene: -; J gene: TRBJ1-1; V gene: TRBV20-1; clone size: many; CDR3 DNA: TGCAGCGCTAGAGGACAGTTGAACACTGAAGCTTTCTTT; CDR3 protein: CSARGQLNTEAFF
D gene: -; J gene: TRBJ2-7; V gene: TRBV28; clone size: -; CDR3 DNA: TGTGCCAGCAGCTCGGACATGACCTACGAGCAGTACTTC; CDR3 protein: CASSSDMTYEQYF
D gene: -; J gene: TRBJ2-5; V gene: TRBV19; clone size: few; CDR3 DNA: TGTGCCAGTAGTCAACAGATGAAGGGACAAAAGTACTTC; CDR3 protein: CASSQQMKGQKYF
D gene: TRBD2; J gene: TRBJ2-1; V gene: TRBV5-1; clone size: many; CDR3 DNA: TGCGCCAGCAGCTACGGGACTAGCGGGAGGGCGTTGCTGGATGAGCAGTTCTTC; CDR3 protein: CASSYGTSGRALLDEQFF
D gene: TRBD1; J gene: TRBJ2-1; V gene: TRBV7-9; clone size: many; CDR3 DNA: TGTGCCAGCAGTTCCGACAGGGTCTCCTACAATGAGCAGTTCTTC; CDR3 protein: CASSSDRVSYNEQFF
D gene: -; J gene: TRBJ2-5; V gene: TRBV11-1; clone size: -; CDR3 DNA: TGTGCCAGCGGGGAAGGCCGAAGGGGGATTCTGGAGACCCAGTACTTC; CDR3 protein: CASGEGRRGILETQYF
D gene: -; J gene: TRBJ1-2; V gene: TRBV7-2; clone size: -; CDR3 DNA: TGTGCCAGCAGCTTATACATGACAGGCAACTATGGCTACACCTTC; CDR3 protein: CASSLYMTGNYGYTF
D gene: TRBD1; J gene: TRBJ2-1; V gene: TRBV10-3; clone size: -; CDR3 DNA: TGTGCCGTAACACCGGGACAGACCTACAATGAGCAGTTCTTC; CDR3 protein: CAVTPGQTYNEQFF
D gene: -; J gene: TRBJ2-2; V gene: TRBV11-2; clone size: many; CDR3 DNA: TGTGCCAGCAGCTTAAGGCCAGGGGTTAACACCGGGGAGCTGTTTTTT; CDR3 protein: CASSLRPGVNTGELFF
D gene: -; J gene: TRBJ1-5; V gene: TRBV3-1; clone size: many; CDR3 DNA: TGTGCCAGCAGCCCCCGGTGGGGGGGAAATCAGCCCCAGCATTTT; CDR3 protein: CASSPRWGGNQPQHF
D gene: -; J gene: TRBJ1-1; V gene: TRBV29-1; clone size: many; CDR3 DNA: TGCAGCGTTGAAAGGGAAGCTTTCTTT; CDR3 protein: CSVEREAFF
D gene: TRBD2; J gene: TRBJ2-3; V gene: TRBV29-1; clone size: few; CDR3 DNA: TGCAGCGTCGCTAAACTAGCGGGGGGGGCAGATACGCAGTATTTT; CDR3 protein: CSVAKLAGGADTQYF
D gene: -; J gene: TRBJ2-7; V gene: TRBV11-2; clone size: few; CDR3 DNA: TGTGCCAGCAGCTTAACCCAGGGACGGTACGAGCAGTACTTC; CDR3 protein: CASSLTQGRYEQYF
D gene: -; J gene: TRBJ2-5; V gene: TRBV3-1; clone size: -; CDR3 DNA: TGTGCCAGCACCGGGATCCAGACCCAGTACTTC; CDR3 protein: CASTGIQTQYF
D gene: TRBD2; J gene: TRBJ2-7; V gene: TRBV7-2; clone size: -; CDR3 DNA: TGTGCCAGCAGCTTAGGGTCACTAGCGGTCTCCTACGAGCAGTACTTC; CDR3 protein: CASSLGSLAVSYEQYF
D gene: -; J gene: TRBJ1-1; V gene: TRBV5-1; clone size: many; CDR3 DNA: TGCGCCAGCAGCTTGGACAGGGTCGGAAGCACTGAAGCTTTCTTT; CDR3 protein: CASSLDRVGSTEAFF
D gene: -; J gene: TRBJ2-1; V gene: TRBV12-3/TRBV12-4; clone size: many; CDR3 DNA: TGTGCCAGCAGTTTACGGACCTCCTACAATGAGCAGTTCTTC; CDR3 protein: CASSLRTSYNEQFF
D gene: TRBD2; J gene: TRBJ2-1; V gene: TRBV20-1; clone size: many; CDR3 DNA: TGCAGTGCTAGAGATTTAGCGGGAGATGGGAATGAGCAGTTCTTC; CDR3 protein: CSARDLAGDGNEQFF
D gene: TRBD2; J gene: TRBJ2-1; V gene: TRBV20-1; clone size: few; CDR3 DNA: TGCAGTGCTCGCCCGGAGACTAGCCTCAATGAGCAGTTCTTC; CDR3 protein: CSARPETSLNEQFF
D gene: -; J gene: TRBJ2-7; V gene: TRBV4-3; clone size: -; CDR3 DNA: TGCGCCAGCAGCTGGGAGGCAGGCGACAACTACGAGCAGTACTTC; CDR3 protein: CASSWEAGDNYEQYF
D gene: TRBD2; J gene: TRBJ2-7; V gene: TRBV4-2; clone size: many; CDR3 DNA: TGTGCCAGCAGCACTACAACGGGGGGGGGAGGCGAGCAGTACTTC; CDR3 protein: CASSTTTGGGGEQYF
D gene: -; J gene: TRBJ1-5; V gene: TRBV7-2; clone size: -; CDR3 DNA: TGTGCCAGCAGCCCTTATATCGGCAATCAGCCCCAGCATTTT; CDR3 protein: CASSPYIGNQPQHF
D gene: -; J gene: TRBJ2-7; V gene: TRBV5-1; clone size: -; CDR3 DNA: TGCGCCAGCAGCGCCGGGCAGGAGCCCTACGAGCAGTACTTC; CDR3 protein: CASSAGQEPYEQYF
D gene: -; J gene: TRBJ1-1; V gene: TRBV3-1; clone size: -; CDR3 DNA: TGTGCCAGCAGCCATGAGAAGGGACGGTACACTGAAGCTTTCTTT; CDR3 protein: CASSHEKGRYTEAFF
D gene: -; J gene: TRBJ2-7; V gene: TRBV5-1; clone size: many; CDR3 DNA: TGCGCCAGCAGCTTGGAAGCGGCGGGCTTAGTTTCCTACGAGCAGTACTTC; CDR3 protein: CASSLEAAGLVSYEQYF
D gene: -; J gene: TRBJ1-1; V gene: TRBV7-6; clone size: -; CDR3 DNA: TGTGCCAGCAGCGCCCGTTTCGGGGGGCAGAGTGAAGCTTTCTTT; CDR3 protein: CASSARFGGQSEAFF
D gene: -; J gene: TRBJ2-3; V gene: TRBV29-1; clone size: many; CDR3 DNA: TGCAGCGTAAGACACACAGATACGCAGTATTTT; CDR3 protein: CSVRHTDTQYF
D gene: TRBD1; J gene: TRBJ1-2; V gene: TRBV5-5; clone size: -; CDR3 DNA: TGTGCCAGCAGCTACCCGGACAGGGCGAGCTACACCTTC; CDR3 protein: CASSYPDRASYTF
D gene: -; J gene: TRBJ1-1; V gene: TRBV27; clone size: few; CDR3 DNA: TGTGCCAGCAGTCTCGACCCGAAAGTGGGCACTGAAGCTTTCTTT; CDR3 protein: CASSLDPKVGTEAFF
D gene: TRBD2; J gene: TRBJ2-1; V gene: TRBV7-8; clone size: many; CDR3 DNA: TGTGCCAGCAAAGAGCGGGAGGCGTCCTACAATGAGCAGTTCTTC; CDR3 protein: CASKEREASYNEQFF
D gene: -; J gene: TRBJ2-1; V gene: TRBV12-3/TRBV12-4; clone size: few; CDR3 DNA: TGTGCCAGCAGTTCGGTTACTTCCTACAATGAGCAGTTCTTC; CDR3 protein: CASSSVTSYNEQFF
D gene: -; J gene: TRBJ2-5; V gene: TRBV5-1; clone size: many; CDR3 DNA: TGCGCCAGCAGCTTGAGAGGGAGCCAAGAGACCCAGTACTTC; CDR3 protein: CASSLRGSQETQYF
D gene: -; J gene: TRBJ1-3; V gene: TRBV4-3; clone size: once; CDR3 DNA: TGCGCCAGCAGCCCGGACGCCGGGAACACCATATATTTT; CDR3 protein: CASSPDAGNTIYF
D gene: TRBD1; J gene: TRBJ2-1; V gene: TRBV19; clone size: many; CDR3 DNA: TGTGCCAGTAGTATATCAGGACAGGGGAACCTAAATGAGCAGTTCTTC; CDR3 protein: CASSISGQGNLNEQFF
D gene: -; J gene: TRBJ2-6; V gene: TRBV3-1; clone size: many; CDR3 DNA: TGTGCCAGCAGCCCGGGTTTCCTCTCTGGGGCCAACGTCCTGACTTTC; CDR3 protein: CASSPGFLSGANVLTF
D gene: -; J gene: TRBJ2-7; V gene: TRBV20-1; clone size: -; CDR3 DNA: TGCAGTGCTAGAGATGGTGGGCCCTTCGAGCAGTACTTC; CDR3 protein: CSARDGGPFEQYF
D gene: TRBD2; J gene: TRBJ2-3; V gene: TRBV6-2/TRBV6-3; clone size: few; CDR3 DNA: TGTGCCAGCAGTTCTAGCGGGAGTAGATCAGATACGCAGTATTTT; CDR3 protein: CASSSSGSRSDTQYF
D gene: TRBD2; J gene: TRBJ2-1; V gene: TRBV20-1; clone size: many; CDR3 DNA: TGCAGTGCTAGAGATCAGGCGGGGGGGCGGAATGAGCAGTTCTTC; CDR3 protein: CSARDQAGGRNEQFF
D gene: -; J gene: TRBJ2-5; V gene: TRBV6-5; clone size: -; CDR3 DNA: TGTGCCAGCAGTTACGGCAGCAGCATGGAGACCCAGTACTTC; CDR3 protein: CASSYGSSMETQYF
D gene: -; J gene: TRBJ2-1; V gene: TRBV20-1; clone size: few; CDR3 DNA: TGCAGTGCGGGGAGGTGGAGCAATGAGCAGTTCTTC; CDR3 protein: CSAGRWSNEQFF
D gene: -; J gene: TRBJ2-1; V gene: TRBV7-9; clone size: few; CDR3 DNA: TGTGCCAGCAGCTTCACAGAGGGATCGTCCAATGAGCAGTTCTTC; CDR3 protein: CASSFTEGSSNEQFF